Each of the 3 T cell receptor beta chains below was sequenced from the same sample in a study of immune evolution from preneoplasia to lung adenocarcinoma. TCRdb's copy holds only in-frame clones and misses some; the assay was immunoSEQ multiplex PCR. Among around 3,800 clones, approximately 70% were seen once, and the ten largest hold 18%. Input material: FFPE minimally invasive lung adenocarcinoma tissue. These receptors came from a person aged 60 to 80 with lung adenocarcinoma.

This clone was picked up one time. The chain uses TRBV9 and TRBJ2-2, with D possibly called TRBD1 or TRBD2 (5 bases each). The V gene lost 0 bases and the J gene lost 2 bases, with 11 bases spanning the gap. The germline CDR1 and CDR2 sequences are SGDLS and YYNGEE. This CDR3 is built from 16 residues. The CDR3 DNA is TGTGCCAGCAGCGTAGGTGACGGGGCAAACACCGGGGAGCTGTTTTTT. Protein product: CASSVGDGANTGELFF.

The chain is built from TRBV25-1 and TRBJ1-1, with D maybe TRBD1 (5 bases). This CDR3 has 12 amino acids. V lost 8 bases and J lost 7, with 14 bases in between. CDR1 and CDR2 (germline): MGHDK, SYGVNS. The CDR3 coding sequence is TGTGCCAGCGCCAGGGAAGGTGGTGAAGCTTTCTTT. Amino acids: CASAREGGEAFF.

V gene TRBV5-1 combines with J gene TRBJ1-6; D remains unclear. Germline lookup yields CDR1 SGHRS and CDR2 YFSETQ. Trimming took off 4 bases at V and 0 bases at J, with 2 bases between the two ends. The CDR3 has 13 amino acids. CDR3 loop: CASSISYNSPLHF. Written as DNA, the CDR3 is TGCGCCAGCAGCATCTCCTATAATTCACCCCTCCACTTT.